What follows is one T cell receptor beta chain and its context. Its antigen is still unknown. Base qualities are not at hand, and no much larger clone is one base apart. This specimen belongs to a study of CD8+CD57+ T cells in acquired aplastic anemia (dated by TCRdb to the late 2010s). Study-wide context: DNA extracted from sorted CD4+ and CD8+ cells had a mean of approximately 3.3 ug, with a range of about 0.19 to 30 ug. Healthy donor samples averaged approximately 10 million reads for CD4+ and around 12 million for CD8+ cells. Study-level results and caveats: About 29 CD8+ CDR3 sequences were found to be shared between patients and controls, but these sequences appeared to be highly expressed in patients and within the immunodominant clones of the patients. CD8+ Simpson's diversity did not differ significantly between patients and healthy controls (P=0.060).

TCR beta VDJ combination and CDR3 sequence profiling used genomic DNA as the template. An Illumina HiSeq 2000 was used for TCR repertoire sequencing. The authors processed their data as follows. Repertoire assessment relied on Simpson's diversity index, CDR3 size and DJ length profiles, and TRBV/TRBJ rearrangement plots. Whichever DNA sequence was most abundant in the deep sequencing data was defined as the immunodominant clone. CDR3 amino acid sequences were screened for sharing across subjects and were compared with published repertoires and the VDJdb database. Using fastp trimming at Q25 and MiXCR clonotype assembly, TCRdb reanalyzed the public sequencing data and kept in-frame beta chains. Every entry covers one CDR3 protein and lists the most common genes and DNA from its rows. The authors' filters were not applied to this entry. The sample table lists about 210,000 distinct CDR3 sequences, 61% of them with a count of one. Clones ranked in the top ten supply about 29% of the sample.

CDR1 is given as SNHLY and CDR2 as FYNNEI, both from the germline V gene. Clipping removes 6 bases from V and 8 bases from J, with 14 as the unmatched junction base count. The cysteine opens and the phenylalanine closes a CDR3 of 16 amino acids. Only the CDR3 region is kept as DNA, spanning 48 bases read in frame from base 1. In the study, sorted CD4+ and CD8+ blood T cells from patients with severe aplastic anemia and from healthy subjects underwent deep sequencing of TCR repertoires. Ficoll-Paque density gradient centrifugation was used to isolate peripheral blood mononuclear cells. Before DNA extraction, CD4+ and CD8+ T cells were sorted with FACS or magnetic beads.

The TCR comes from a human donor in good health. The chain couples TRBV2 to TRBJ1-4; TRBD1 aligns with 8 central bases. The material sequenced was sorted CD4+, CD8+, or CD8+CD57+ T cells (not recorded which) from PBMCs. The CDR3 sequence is CASSERDRLGTEKLFF. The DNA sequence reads TGTGCCAGCAGCGAACGGGACAGGCTGGGGACGGAAAAACTGTTTTTT.